This is a list of T cell receptor beta chains from one sample in a study of beta chain features in type 1 diabetes. Here immunoSEQ multiplex PCR was the method, and the copy in TCRdb shows in-frame clones only, minus some. The sample carries over 150,000 clones, 6.5% to 9.5% recorded once. Sequenced material: central memory CD4+ T cells from blood. The receptors were sampled from a woman in her thirties or forties with type 1 diabetes. CDR3s include the opening cysteine and the closing phenylalanine or tryptophan. Fields, in order: clone size, J gene, V gene, D gene, CDR3 DNA, CDR3 protein. D genes are given only for firm matches. Expanded clones are given a class, and other clones once, few, many or no size at all.

>few|TRBJ2-1|TRBV18|NA
TGTGCCAGCTCAATGTACGGACAGCCAAGCTATGAGCAGTTCTTC
CASSMYGQPSYEQFF
>NA|TRBJ2-3|TRBV9|TRBD2
TGTGCCAGCAGCGTAGGGCCTAGCGGGGTCACAGATACGCAGTATTTT
CASSVGPSGVTDTQYF
>few|TRBJ2-7|TRBV11-2|NA
TGTGCCAGCAGCCACCCGGGACTTACCTACGAGCAGTACTTC
CASSHPGLTYEQYF
>NA|TRBJ2-1|TRBV11-2|NA
TGTGCCAGCATGGAGGGTTTCCTTTACAATGAGCAGTTCTTC
CASMEGFLYNEQFF
>few|TRBJ2-7|TRBV7-2|NA
TGTGCCAGTTCAAAGCCCGTTACCTACGAGCAGTACTTC
CASSKPVTYEQYF
>NA|TRBJ1-5|TRBV28|NA
TGTGCCAGCAGTTCGGGTCTGGGCAATCAGCCCCAGCATTTT
CASSSGLGNQPQHF
>few|TRBJ2-1|TRBV7-9|TRBD1
TGTGCCAGCAGCTTGGGACAGGGTGTGAGCAATGAGCAGTTCTTC
CASSLGQGVSNEQFF
>few|TRBJ1-2|TRBV14|NA
TGTGCCAGCAGCCAAAGCCGAGGTTCTGGCTACACCTTC
CASSQSRGSGYTF
>few|TRBJ2-3|TRBV7-2|TRBD2
TGTGCCAGCAGCTCCAGCGGGAGGAGCACAGATACGCAGTATTTT
CASSSSGRSTDTQYF
>few|TRBJ2-3|TRBV25-1|NA
TGTGCCAGCAGTAGAAACGGGGGGCCAGATACGCAGTATTTT
CASSRNGGPDTQYF
>few|TRBJ2-5|TRBV7-9|TRBD1
TGTGCCAGCAGCACCCGGGACAGGGCGCAAGAGACCCAGTACTTC
CASSTRDRAQETQYF
>NA|TRBJ1-6|TRBV7-6|NA
TGTGCCAGCAGCCCGCGGGCAGGCCTTCGGGATTCACCCCTCCACTTT
CASSPRAGLRDSPLHF
>few|TRBJ1-4|TRBV4-2|TRBD1
TGTGCCAGCAGCCAAGATCAGGGGGCAGGGGGTGAAAAACTGTTTTTT
CASSQDQGAGGEKLFF
>NA|TRBJ2-7|TRBV10-3|NA
TGTGCCATCAGTGAGTCTGAGGACAGCTACGAGCAGTACTTC
CAISESEDSYEQYF
>NA|TRBJ2-1|TRBV18|NA
TGTGCCAGCTCACCAAGGGGTGATGAGCAGTTCTTC
CASSPRGDEQFF